The 22 T cell receptor beta chains listed next were all sequenced from one sample in a study of blood T cell repertoires in COVID-19. The data were produced by immunoSEQ multiplex PCR, yet TCRdb's version contains in-frame clones alone and is incomplete. The data hold 140,000 or so clones, with about 80% observed a single time. The sample taken for sequencing was PBMCs or T cells enriched from blood (not recorded which). The source of these receptors is a man aged 50 to 60 who had recovered from COVID-19.

The gene calls are TRBV5-6 and TRBJ2-2, with a tentative D call TRBD1 (6 bases). The CDR3 has 16 amino acids. Germline CDR1 and CDR2: SGHDT and YYEEEE. With 4 bases removed from V and 2 bases from J, the gap between germline ends came to 15 bases. Written as DNA, the CDR3 is TGTGCCAGCAGCGGTTCCTTCAGGGGAAACACCGGGGAGCTGTTTTTT. This encodes CASSGSFRGNTGELFF.

The chain uses TRBV24-1 and TRBJ2-3; D is perhaps TRBD1 (6 bases). The CDR3 extends over 14 amino acids. Trimming shortened V by 10 bases and J by 4 bases, and 17 bases separated the two germline ends. CDR1 is KGHDR, CDR2 SFDVKD, per germline. For the CDR3, the DNA is TGTGCCACGGGGGTGGGACATCGCCCAGATACGCAGTATTTT. Protein: CATGVGHRPDTQYF.

This rearrangement joins TRBV7-2 to TRBJ2-1; 7 bases are shared with TRBD1. V was clipped by 7 bases and J by 1 base; unmatched bases: 4. This CDR3 is 14 amino acids long. Germline-derived CDR1 and CDR2 are SGHTA and FQGNSA. Here the CDR3 reads CASTHRGSYNEQFF. The CDR3 bases are TGTGCCAGCACCCACAGGGGATCCTACAATGAGCAGTTCTTC.

This clone was counted once. The rearrangement uses TRBV11-2 and TRBJ1-6, with 8 positions matching TRBD1. CDR1 SGHAT and CDR2 FQNNGV come from the germline V gene. This CDR3 is 16 amino acids long. The V and J ends lost 3 bases and 8 bases, in that order; junction bases with no gene match: 9. The DNA for the CDR3 is TGTGCCAGCAGCTTCACCGGACAGGGCGGGGATTCACCCCTCCACTTT. It translates to CASSFTGQGGDSPLHF.

The chain combines TRBV11-3 with TRBJ2-1, with D tentatively TRBD2 (5 bases). Trimming left V 2 bases short and J 0 bases short, with 11 bases between. The CDR3 has 16 residues. Germline V CDR1 and CDR2: SGHNT, YENEEA. As DNA, the CDR3 is TGTGCCAGCAGCTTATACAAAGGGAGCTCCTACAATGAGCAGTTCTTC. Residues: CASSLYKGSSYNEQFF.

This clone was seen just once. The chain uses TRBV7-9 and TRBJ1-1; no firm D call. Trimming took 4 bases from V and 5 from J, leaving 8 bases between them. Germline V CDR1 and CDR2: SEHNR, FQNEAQ (reference sequence). The CDR3 is 12 residues long. As DNA, the CDR3 is TGTGCCAGCAGCTCCCCCTTGACTGAAGCTTTCTTT. Translating gives CASSSPLTEAFF.

The chain combines TRBV12-3 or TRBV12-4 with TRBJ2-7, with TRBD2 as a possible D gene (5 bases). The length of the CDR3 is 13 residues. The V gene lost 3 bases and the J gene lost 2 bases, with 8 bases spanning the gap. The CDR3 DNA sequence: TGTGCCAGCAGTTTCGGGATAACCTACGAGCAGTACTTC. Translation gives CASSFGITYEQYF.

The chain couples TRBV4-1 to TRBJ1-1; 7 nucleotides match TRBD1. CDR1 is MGHRA, CDR2 YSYEKL, per germline. Trimming took 1 base from V and 6 from J; bases not matched to a gene: 8. The CDR3 is 15 residues long. CDR3 residues: CASSQGDRAVAEAFF. As DNA, the CDR3 is TGCGCCAGCAGCCAAGGTGACAGGGCGGTGGCTGAAGCTTTCTTT.

The chain links TRBV29-1 to TRBJ1-2; D unresolved. V gave up 1 base and J gave up 4 bases, with 10 bases separating them. Germline V gives CDR1 SQVTM, CDR2 ANQGSEA. The CDR3 loop spans 13 amino acids. CDR3 sequence reads: CSVEGEGGYGYTF. In DNA, the CDR3 is TGCAGCGTTGAAGGGGAGGGAGGCTATGGCTACACCTTC.

The rearrangement links TRBV18 to TRBJ1-5, with 8 bases aligning to TRBD1. CDR3 length: 15 residues. Trimming at V came to 3 bases and at J to 2 bases, leaving 3 bases not matched to a gene. Germline V gives CDR1 KGHSH, CDR2 LQKENI. This chain's CDR3 is CASSPDRAGNQPQHF. In nucleotides, the CDR3 is TGTGCCAGCTCACCGGACAGGGCGGGCAATCAGCCCCAGCATTTT.

The chain combines TRBV7-2 with TRBJ2-7, with D possibly TRBD2 on 6 matching bases. This CDR3 is 14 amino acids long. With 4 bases removed from V and 2 bases from J, the gap between germline ends came to 12 bases. Germline V gene lookup returns CDR1 SGHTA and CDR2 FQGNSA. In DNA, the CDR3 is TGTGCCAGCAGCTCCACTCGGGGGACCTACGAGCAGTACTTC. This encodes CASSSTRGTYEQYF.

V and J are TRBV6-5 and TRBJ2-7; TRBD1 agrees at 8 bases. From germline, CDR1 is MNHEY and CDR2 SVGAGI. The trim removed 5 bases at V and 6 bases at J, leaving 6 bases unmatched. The CDR3 length is 13 residues. The CDR3 DNA sequence: TGTGCCAGCAGTCGGACAGGGCAATCCGAGCAGTACTTC. Protein product: CASSRTGQSEQYF.

This clone was detected only once. The CDR3 sequence: CASSPSGTSGYNEQFF. The CDR3 bases are TGTGCCAGCAGCCCCTCCGGGACTAGCGGTTACAATGAGCAGTTCTTC. The V gene is TRBV7-3, the J gene TRBJ2-1; the match to TRBD2 covers 11 bases. Looked up from germline, CDR1 is SGHTA and CDR2 is FQGTGA. The V gene end was trimmed by 5 bases and the J gene end by 4 bases; junction bases not matched to a gene: 7. The CDR3 consists of 16 residues.

The chain couples TRBV2 to TRBJ2-7; D is perhaps TRBD1 (6 bases). The CDR3 length is 16 residues. V lost 5 bases, J lost 5 bases, and 22 bases lay in between. Germline assignment: CDR1 SNHLY and CDR2 FYNNEI. This CDR3 is CASSLYPRGTHNEQYF. CDR3 bases: TGTGCCAGCAGTCTCTACCCCCGAGGGACACATAACGAGCAGTACTTC.

This chain joins TRBV30 and TRBJ1-5; 8 nucleotides align to TRBD1. The CDR3 consists of 16 residues. CDR1 GTSNPN and CDR2 SVGIG come from the germline V gene (reference sequence). With 0 bases clipped from V and 7 bases from J, the junction kept 11 bases outside the gene matches. The CDR3 protein is CAWSVGSQGGSQPQHF. The CDR3 DNA reads TGTGCCTGGAGTGTCGGTTCACAGGGGGGCAGCCAGCCCCAGCATTTT.

The chain recombines TRBV24-1 with TRBJ1-4; TRBD1 matches at 7 bases. Germline CDR1 KGHDR, CDR2 SFDVKD. Losses at the gene ends were 3 bases for V and 8 bases for J; bases not matched to a gene: 5. The CDR3 extends over 14 amino acids. CDR3 in DNA: TGTGCCACCAGTGATGGTCCAGGGGGAGAAAAACTGTTTTTT. Residues: CATSDGPGGEKLFF.

The J gene is TRBJ2-2, the V gene TRBV4-2; 10 nucleotides match TRBD1. The CDR3 runs to 17 residues. Germline V gene lookup returns CDR1 LGHNA and CDR2 YNFKEQ. Unmatched junction bases numbered 9, after V lost 1 base and J lost 7 bases. CDR3 in amino acids: CASSQGPTGGAGGELFF. The CDR3 DNA sequence: TGTGCCAGCAGCCAAGGGCCGACAGGGGGCGCCGGCGGGGAGCTGTTTTTT.

The chain couples TRBV7-2 to TRBJ2-5; 7 bases are a match to TRBD1. V lost 5 bases, J lost 3 bases, and 6 bases stayed unmatched. This CDR3 is 14 amino acids long. Germline values: CDR1 SGHTA, CDR2 FQGNSA. For the CDR3, the DNA is TGTGCCAGCAGCCACTCCGGGACAGAAGAGACCCAGTACTTC. It codes for CASSHSGTEETQYF.

The chain has TRBV24-1 and TRBJ2-5; TRBD1 might be the D (5 bases). Germline V lookup: CDR1 KGHDR, CDR2 SFDVKD. V lost 3 bases to trimming and J lost 4 bases, with 8 bases between them. The length of the CDR3 is 13 residues. CDR3 coding DNA: TGTGCCACCAGTGATCAGGGTCCAGAGACCCAGTACTTC. Translation gives CATSDQGPETQYF.

V is TRBV18 and J is TRBJ2-3; D perhaps matches TRBD1 (6 bases). Trimming removed 0 bases from V and 2 bases from J, with 30 bases in between. This CDR3 has 22 residues. Per the germline V gene, CDR1 is KGHSH and CDR2 is LQKENI. This CDR3 reads CASSPPRRNFTTHRVPTDTQYF. Here the CDR3 DNA reads TGTGCCAGCTCACCACCTCGCAGAAACTTTACAACACACAGGGTTCCCACAGATACGCAGTATTTT.

J is TRBJ2-5 and V is TRBV3-1 (or the pseudogene TRBV3-2); 8 positions match TRBD1. CDR3 length: 12 amino acids. Germline lookup yields CDR1 LGHDT and CDR2 YNNKEL (reference sequence). With V trimmed by 10 bases and J by 5 bases, 6 bases remained unmatched. The CDR3 loop is CATQGALETQYF. In DNA, the CDR3 is TGTGCCACTCAGGGGGCGCTTGAGACCCAGTACTTC.

This clone was seen a few times. This rearrangement joins TRBV28 to TRBJ1-2, with D hard to call. V lost 6 bases and J 2 bases, leaving 13 bases between the germline ends. This CDR3 is built from 14 residues. In germline, CDR1 is MDHEN, CDR2 SYDVKM. CDR3 in amino acids: CASSQLRGNYGYTF. In DNA, the CDR3 is TGTGCCAGCAGCCAATTAAGAGGGAACTATGGCTACACCTTC.